The sequence of this TCR beta chain was determined in a study of beta chain features in type 1 diabetes. Study context: Age, gender and cell yields were similar between patients and healthy donors. Sorted cells examined across all samples numbered some 98 million.

Sequenced material consisted of expressed TCRB transcripts (all of the isolated RNA was reverse transcribed). The table came from immunoSEQ multiplex PCR; TCRdb's copy has only in-frame clones and leaves some out. Of hundreds of thousands of clones in the sample, roughly a sixth were seen once. CDR3 length: 13 residues. V shed 4 bases and J shed 3 bases, with 9 bases lying between them. Germline CDR1 is SGHVS and CDR2 is FQNEAQ. The sequenced sample was naive CD4+ T cells from blood. This TCR derives from a man aged 18 to 30 in good health. V and J are TRBV7-8 and TRBJ2-5; D may be TRBD2 (5 bases). CDR3 in DNA: TGTGCCAGCAGCTCCGGACTGAAAGAGACCCAGTACTTC. This codes for CASSSGLKETQYF.